The 16 T cell receptor beta chains listed next were all sequenced from one sample in a study of graft-versus-host responses after intestinal transplantation. The repertoire was sequenced with immunoSEQ multiplex PCR; TCRdb's copy has only in-frame clones and lacks some. The sample has about 50,000 clones, over 90% seen once. No antigen has been identified for these receptors. The specimen comprised unstimulated CD4+ T cells sorted from spleen or lymph node cells, sampled before transplant. The source of these receptors is a human donor who was the organ donor for an intestinal transplant.

J is TRBJ1-6 and V is TRBV5-1, with 7 bases identical to TRBD1. With 9 bases clipped from V and 10 bases from J, the junction kept 13 bases outside the gene matches. This CDR3 is built from 14 residues. Germline-derived CDR1 and CDR2 are SGHRS and YFSETQ. CDR3 protein: CATKFGQERSPLHF. The CDR3 nucleotides read TGCGCCACCAAGTTTGGACAGGAGAGATCACCCCTCCACTTT.

The V call is TRBV28, the J call TRBJ1-6; D uncertain. The CDR3 consists of 14 residues. CDR1 is MDHEN, CDR2 SYDVKM, per germline. Trimming cost V 5 bases and J 5 bases, with 10 bases left between them. CDR3 DNA sequence: TGTGCCAGCAGTCCCTCCGGGGATAATTCACCCCTCCACTTT. Translating it yields CASSPSGDNSPLHF.

The chain employs TRBV7-2 and TRBJ2-7; D is unclear. The CDR3 spans 13 residues. Per germline, CDR1 SGHTA and CDR2 FQGNSA. Trimming stripped 5 bases from V and 0 bases from J, with 8 bases between. CDR3 amino acids: CASSLYYSYEQYF. The CDR3 DNA follows: TGTGCCAGCAGCCTATACTACTCCTACGAGCAGTACTTC.

V gene TRBV9 combines with J gene TRBJ2-2; D perhaps matches TRBD2 (7 bases). Germline V lookup: CDR1 SGDLS, CDR2 YYNGEE. With 6 bases removed from V and 7 bases from J, the gap between germline ends came to 22 bases. The CDR3 contains 16 residues. The CDR3 loop reads CASTPRGGRSVGELFF. In nucleotides, the CDR3 is TGTGCCAGCACTCCCAGGGGCGGGAGATCGGTCGGGGAGCTGTTTTTT.

The chain carries TRBV6-1 and TRBJ1-2; D is ambiguous. V shed 5 bases and J shed 7 bases, with 14 bases lying between them. The germline V gene has CDR1 MNHNS and CDR2 SASEGT. The CDR3 runs 13 residues. CDR3 loop: CASSSFWLVGYTF. DNA of the CDR3: TGTGCCAGCAGTTCTTTTTGGTTGGTTGGCTACACCTTC.

The chain carries TRBV5-4 and TRBJ2-7; D perhaps matches TRBD2 (7 bases). This CDR3 region has 14 residues. Trimming cost V 0 bases and J 11 bases, with 18 bases left between them. Germline loops: CDR1 SGHNT, CDR2 YYREEE (reference sequence). Here the CDR3 DNA reads TGTGCCAGCAGCTTGGACGGTGGGGGGGCCTACGAGTACTTC. It encodes CASSLDGGGAYEYF.

This chain uses TRBV28 with TRBJ2-2, with D possibly being TRBD1 (6 bases). CDR3 size: 15 residues. Germline CDR1 reads MDHEN; CDR2 reads SYDVKM. The germline V and J ends were trimmed by 5 bases and 4 bases, with 14 bases remaining between them. In DNA form, the CDR3 reads TGTGCCAGCAGTACCGGGACACCAGGCACCGGGGAGCTGTTTTTT. Residues: CASSTGTPGTGELFF.

The chain employs TRBV21-1 and TRBJ2-4; TRBD1 reflects the table's D call only, with no check against the DNA. TRBV21-1 is listed as a pseudogene. This CDR3 has 16 residues. The CDR3 protein is CASSKNGTGAKNIQYF. CDR3 sequence (DNA): TGTGCCAGCAGCAAAAACGGGACAGGGGCCAAAAACATTCAGTACTTC.

This chain joins TRBV11-2 and TRBJ2-3; D gene unclear. The germline V gene encodes CDR1 SGHAT and CDR2 FQNNGV. V was pared by 5 bases and J by 2 bases, with 14 bases between. The CDR3 consists of 15 residues. The CDR3 DNA reads TGTGCCAGCAGCGCCCGTCCCCTCGCCACAGATACGCAGTATTTT. Encoded protein: CASSARPLATDTQYF.

This clone was seen only once. In the same sample, other DNA sequences code for this CDR3. V and J are TRBV18 and TRBJ2-3; maybe TRBD1 (5 bases). Per the germline V gene, CDR1 is KGHSH and CDR2 is LQKENI. This CDR3 has 15 amino acids. Deletions cut 3 bases from V and 3 bases from J, with 13 bases between. CDR3 DNA: TGTGCCAGCTCACCCTACCTCCCAGGGACAGATACGCAGTATTTT. Translating gives CASSPYLPGTDTQYF.

This chain links TRBV27 with TRBJ2-3; unclear D gene. Trimming stripped 7 bases from V and 0 bases from J, with 14 bases between. Germline CDR1 and CDR2: MNHEY and SMNVEV (reference sequence). CDR3 length: 15 residues. CDR3 loop: CASTPRVASTDTQYF. The CDR3, as DNA: TGTGCCAGCACCCCTAGGGTAGCAAGCACAGATACGCAGTATTTT.

The chain uses TRBV6-5 and TRBJ2-7; D perhaps matches TRBD1 (6 bases). The CDR3 spans 14 residues. Trimming shortened V by 0 bases and J by 2 bases, and 8 bases separated the two germline ends. CDR1 MNHEY and CDR2 SVGAGI come from the germline V gene. CDR3 sequence (DNA): TGTGCCAGCAGTTACTCGGGACAAACCTACGAGCAGTACTTC. This gives the protein CASSYSGQTYEQYF.

J is TRBJ2-1 and V is TRBV6-1, with 10 bases lining up with TRBD1. Germline trimming cut 6 bases from V and 7 bases from J; bases unmatched to any gene: 6. This CDR3 spans 14 amino acids. The germline CDR1 and CDR2 sequences are MNHNS and SASEGT. CDR3 sequence: CASSGTGVYNEQFF. In DNA form, the CDR3 reads TGTGCCAGCAGCGGGACAGGGGTCTATAATGAGCAGTTCTTC.

This sequence joins TRBV7-9 and TRBJ1-4; no definite D call. The length of the CDR3 is 14 residues. Germline V gives CDR1 SEHNR, CDR2 FQNEAQ (reference sequence). V gave up 0 bases and J gave up 6 bases, with 8 bases separating them. CDR3 DNA sequence: TGTGCCAGCAGCTTAGCGGGGTCGGATGAAAAACTGTTTTTT. Protein: CASSLAGSDEKLFF.

The V gene is TRBV9, the J gene TRBJ2-6, with D uncertain. CDR1 is SGDLS, CDR2 YYNGEE, per germline. The CDR3 runs 17 residues. V lost 0 bases and J lost 0, with 10 bases in between. Written as DNA, the CDR3 is TGTGCCAGCAGCGTAGACGGGTCCCCCTCTGGGGCCAACGTCCTGACTTTC. It is translated as CASSVDGSPSGANVLTF.

J is TRBJ2-7 and V is TRBV6-1; D is uncertain. The germline V gene has CDR1 MNHNS and CDR2 SASEGT. The CDR3 has 14 amino acids. Trimming removed 0 bases at V and 6 bases at J, with 12 bases between. Here the CDR3 reads CASSEALRASEQYF. CDR3 in DNA: TGTGCCAGCAGTGAAGCGCTAAGAGCTAGCGAGCAGTACTTC.